Ten or more counts support the clone carrying this T cell receptor (beta chain). Its matching antigen is unknown. Template material for amplifying TCR beta CDR3 regions consisted of RNA transcripts. The HTBI set primed first-round TCR CDR3 RT-PCR. TCRdb passed the multiplex PCR reads through MiXCR, listing each CDR3 protein once. Of 250,000 to 350,000 distinct CDR3 sequences listed, about 18% are singletons. The sample comes from a study of T cells in Graves' hyperthyroidism and ophthalmopathy. Overall study results and limits: Blood also showed most of the thyroid clonotypes that were expanded above 0.001.

Duration under 3 months, a NOSPECS grade of at least 4, and a Clinical Activity Score of at least 3 characterized the ophthalmopathy patients. A patient was excluded if there was uncontrolled infection, other autoimmune disease, pregnancy or lactation. The sample was blood. The receptor comes from a woman aged 55 to 70 with Graves' ophthalmopathy.

Here the CDR3 DNA reads TGCGCCAGCAGTGAGTCACGACAGGGAGTAGGCAAAAACATTCAGTACTTC. This translates into CASSESRQGVGKNIQYF. The V gene is TRBV10-2, the J gene TRBJ2-4, with TRBD1 matching 7 bases. Germline loops: CDR1 WSHSY, CDR2 SAAADI. Trimming took 0 bases from V and 3 from J; bases not matched to a gene: 8. The CDR3 spans 17 residues.